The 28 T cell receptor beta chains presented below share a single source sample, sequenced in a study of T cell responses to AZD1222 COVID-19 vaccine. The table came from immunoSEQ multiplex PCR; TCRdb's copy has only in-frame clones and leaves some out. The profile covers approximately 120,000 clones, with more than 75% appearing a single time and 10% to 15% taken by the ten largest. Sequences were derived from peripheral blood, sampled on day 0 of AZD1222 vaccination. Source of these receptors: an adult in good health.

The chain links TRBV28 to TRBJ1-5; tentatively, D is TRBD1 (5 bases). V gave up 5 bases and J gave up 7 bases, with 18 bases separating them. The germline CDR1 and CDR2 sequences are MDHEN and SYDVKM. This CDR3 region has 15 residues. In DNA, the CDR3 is TGTGCCAGCAGTCGGCCCTTACAGAAGGGGCAGCCCCAGCATTTT. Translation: CASSRPLQKGQPQHF.

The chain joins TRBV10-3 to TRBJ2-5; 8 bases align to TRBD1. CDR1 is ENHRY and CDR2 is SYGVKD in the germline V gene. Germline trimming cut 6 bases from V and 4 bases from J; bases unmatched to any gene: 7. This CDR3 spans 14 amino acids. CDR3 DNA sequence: TGTGCCATCAGCTCGGACAGGGTTAGAGAGACCCAGTACTTC. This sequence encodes CAISSDRVRETQYF.

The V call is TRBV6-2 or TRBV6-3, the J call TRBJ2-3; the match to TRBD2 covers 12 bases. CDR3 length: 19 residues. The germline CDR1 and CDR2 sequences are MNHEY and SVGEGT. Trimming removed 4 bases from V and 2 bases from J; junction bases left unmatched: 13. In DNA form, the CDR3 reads TGTGCCAGCAGTTCGACTCGCAACCTAGCGGGAGGGCCCACAGATACGCAGTATTTT. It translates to CASSSTRNLAGGPTDTQYF.

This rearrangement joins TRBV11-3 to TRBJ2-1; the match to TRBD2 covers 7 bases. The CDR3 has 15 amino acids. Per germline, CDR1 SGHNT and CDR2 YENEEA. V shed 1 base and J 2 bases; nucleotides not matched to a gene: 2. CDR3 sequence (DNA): TGTGCCAGCAGCTTAGGCGGGAGTGCCTACAATGAGCAGTTCTTC. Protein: CASSLGGSAYNEQFF. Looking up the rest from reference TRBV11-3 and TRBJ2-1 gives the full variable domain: EAGVVQSPRYKIIEKKQPVAFWCNPISGHNTLYWYLQNLGQGPELLIRYENEEAVDDSQLPKDRFSAERLKGVDSTLKIQPAELGDSAVYLCASSLGGSAYNEQFFGPGTRLTVL.

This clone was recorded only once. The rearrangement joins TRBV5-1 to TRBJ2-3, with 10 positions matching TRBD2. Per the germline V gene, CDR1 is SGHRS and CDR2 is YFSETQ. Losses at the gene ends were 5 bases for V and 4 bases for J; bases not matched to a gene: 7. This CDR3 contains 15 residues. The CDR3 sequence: CASSPGTSDADTQYF. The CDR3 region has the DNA TGCGCCAGCAGTCCCGGGACTAGCGATGCAGATACGCAGTATTTT.

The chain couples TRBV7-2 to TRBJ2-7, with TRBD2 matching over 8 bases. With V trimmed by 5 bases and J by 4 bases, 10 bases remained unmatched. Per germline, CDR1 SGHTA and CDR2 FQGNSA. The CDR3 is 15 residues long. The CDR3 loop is CASSKSAGELYEQYF. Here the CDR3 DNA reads TGTGCCAGCAGCAAATCAGCGGGAGAGTTGTACGAGCAGTACTTC. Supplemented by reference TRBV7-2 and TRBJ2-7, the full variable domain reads GAGVSQSPSNKVTEKGKDVELRCDPISGHTALYWYRQSLGQGLEFLIYFQGNSAPDKSGLPSDRFSAERTGGSVSTLTIQRTQQEDSAVYLCASSKSAGELYEQYFGPGTRLTVT.

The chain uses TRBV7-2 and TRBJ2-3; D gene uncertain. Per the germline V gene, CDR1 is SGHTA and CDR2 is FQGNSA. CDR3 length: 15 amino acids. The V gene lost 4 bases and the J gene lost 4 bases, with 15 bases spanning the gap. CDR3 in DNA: TGTGCCAGCAGCTGGCGCGGTGGTTTGGCAGATACGCAGTATTTT. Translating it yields CASSWRGGLADTQYF. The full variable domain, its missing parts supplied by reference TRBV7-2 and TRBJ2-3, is GAGVSQSPSNKVTEKGKDVELRCDPISGHTALYWYRQSLGQGLEFLIYFQGNSAPDKSGLPSDRFSAERTGGSVSTLTIQRTQQEDSAVYLCASSWRGGLADTQYFGPGTRLTVL.

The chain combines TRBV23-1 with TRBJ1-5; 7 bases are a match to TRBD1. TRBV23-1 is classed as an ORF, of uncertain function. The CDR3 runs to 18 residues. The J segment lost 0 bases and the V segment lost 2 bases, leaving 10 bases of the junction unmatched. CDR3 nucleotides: TGCGCCAGCAGTCAAATAGGGGCAGGGGGTATTAGCAATCAGCCCCAGCATTTT. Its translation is CASSQIGAGGISNQPQHF.

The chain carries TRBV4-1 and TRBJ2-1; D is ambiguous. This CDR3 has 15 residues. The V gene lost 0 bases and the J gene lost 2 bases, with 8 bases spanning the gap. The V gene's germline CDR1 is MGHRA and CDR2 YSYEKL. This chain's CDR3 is CASSQDQLAYNEQFF. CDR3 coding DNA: TGCGCCAGCAGCCAAGATCAGCTCGCCTACAATGAGCAGTTCTTC.

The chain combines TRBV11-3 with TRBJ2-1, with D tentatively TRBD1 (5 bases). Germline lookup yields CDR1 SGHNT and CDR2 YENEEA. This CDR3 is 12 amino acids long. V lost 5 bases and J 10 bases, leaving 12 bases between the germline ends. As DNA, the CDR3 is TGTGCCAGCAGCCTGGGGCCCCGGGAGCAGTTCTTC. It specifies CASSLGPREQFF.

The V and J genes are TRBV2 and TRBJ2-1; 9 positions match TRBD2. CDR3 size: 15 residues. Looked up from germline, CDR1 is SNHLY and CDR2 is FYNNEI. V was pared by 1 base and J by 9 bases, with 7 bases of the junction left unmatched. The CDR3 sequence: CASSEGLADRGEQFF. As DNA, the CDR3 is TGTGCCAGCAGTGAAGGACTAGCGGACCGGGGTGAGCAGTTCTTC. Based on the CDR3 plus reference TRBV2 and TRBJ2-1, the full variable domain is EPEVTQTPSHQVTQMGQEVILRCVPISNHLYFYWYRQILGQKVEFLVSFYNNEISEKSEIFDDQFSVERPDGSNFTLKIRSTKLEDSAMYFCASSEGLADRGEQFFGPGTRLTVL.

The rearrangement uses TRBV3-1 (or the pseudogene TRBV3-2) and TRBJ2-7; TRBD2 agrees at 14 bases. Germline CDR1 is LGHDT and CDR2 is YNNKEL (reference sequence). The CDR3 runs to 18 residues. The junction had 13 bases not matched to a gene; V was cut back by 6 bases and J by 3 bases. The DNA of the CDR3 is TGTGCCAGCAGTACCTTCGGACTAGCGGGAGGCCAGAGCTACGAGCAGTACTTC. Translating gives CASSTFGLAGGQSYEQYF.

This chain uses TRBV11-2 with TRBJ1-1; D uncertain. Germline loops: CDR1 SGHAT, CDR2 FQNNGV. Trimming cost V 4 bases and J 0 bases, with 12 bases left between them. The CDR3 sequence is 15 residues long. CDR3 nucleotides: TGTGCCAGCAGCTATCGACAAAGCCTGAACACTGAAGCTTTCTTT. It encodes CASSYRQSLNTEAFF.

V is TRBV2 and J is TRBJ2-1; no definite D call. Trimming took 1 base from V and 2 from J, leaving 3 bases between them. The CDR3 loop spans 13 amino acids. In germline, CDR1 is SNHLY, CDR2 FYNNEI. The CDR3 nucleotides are TGTGCCAGCAGTGAAGATACCTACAATGAGCAGTTCTTC. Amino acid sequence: CASSEDTYNEQFF.

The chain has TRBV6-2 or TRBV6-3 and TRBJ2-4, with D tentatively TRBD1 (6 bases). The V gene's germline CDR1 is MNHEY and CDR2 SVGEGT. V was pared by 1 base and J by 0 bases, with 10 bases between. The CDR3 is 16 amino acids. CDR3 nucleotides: TGTGCCAGCAGTTACTGGACAGACTTAGCCAAAAACATTCAGTACTTC. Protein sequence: CASSYWTDLAKNIQYF.

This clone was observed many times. The CDR3 reads CASSLSLNTEAFF. CDR3 DNA sequence: TGTGCCAGCAGCCTATCACTGAACACTGAAGCTTTCTTT. The chain recombines TRBV5-4 with TRBJ1-1, with unresolved D. The V end lost 4 bases, the J end lost 0 bases, and 7 bases lay between the germline ends. Germline V gene data show CDR1 as SGHNT and CDR2 as YYREEE (reference sequence). The CDR3 extends over 13 amino acids.

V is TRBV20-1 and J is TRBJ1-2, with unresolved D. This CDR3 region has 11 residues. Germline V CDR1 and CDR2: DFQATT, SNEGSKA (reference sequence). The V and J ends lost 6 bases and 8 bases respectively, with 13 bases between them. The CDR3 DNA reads TGCAGTGCCCAAGTGGAAAGCGGCTACACCTTC. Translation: CSAQVESGYTF.

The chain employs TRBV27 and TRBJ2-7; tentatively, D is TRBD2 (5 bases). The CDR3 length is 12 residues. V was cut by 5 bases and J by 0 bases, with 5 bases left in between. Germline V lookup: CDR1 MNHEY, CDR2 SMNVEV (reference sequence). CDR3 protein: CASSTSSYEQYF. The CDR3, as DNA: TGTGCCAGCAGTACTAGCTCCTACGAGCAGTACTTC.

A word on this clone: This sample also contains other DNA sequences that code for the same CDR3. The CDR3 bases are TGTGCCAGCAGTTTAGTGGGGGGCACTGAAGCTTTCTTT. The encoded protein is CASSLVGGTEAFF. J is TRBJ1-1 and V is TRBV12-3 or TRBV12-4; the D gene is possibly TRBD1 (5 bases). The V gene lost 1 base and the J gene lost 4 bases, with 7 bases spanning the gap. The CDR3 runs 13 residues.

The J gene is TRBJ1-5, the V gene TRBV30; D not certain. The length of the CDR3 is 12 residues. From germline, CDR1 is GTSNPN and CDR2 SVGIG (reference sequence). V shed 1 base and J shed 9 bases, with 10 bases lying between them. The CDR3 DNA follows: TGTGCCTGGAGTGAGGGCATTGGGCCCCAGCATTTT. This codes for CAWSEGIGPQHF.

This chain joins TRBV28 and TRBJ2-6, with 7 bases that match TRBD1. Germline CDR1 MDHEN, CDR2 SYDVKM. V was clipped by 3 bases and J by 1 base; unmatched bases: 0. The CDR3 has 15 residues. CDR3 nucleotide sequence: TGTGCCAGCAGTTTGACAGGGTCTGGGGCCAACGTCCTGACTTTC. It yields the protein CASSLTGSGANVLTF.

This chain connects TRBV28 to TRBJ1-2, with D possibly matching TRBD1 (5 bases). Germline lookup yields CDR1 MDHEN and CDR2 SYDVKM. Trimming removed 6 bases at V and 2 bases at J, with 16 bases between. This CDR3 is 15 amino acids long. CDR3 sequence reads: CASRGAGVINYGYTF. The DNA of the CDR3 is TGTGCCAGCAGAGGGGCCGGGGTAATAAACTATGGCTACACCTTC.

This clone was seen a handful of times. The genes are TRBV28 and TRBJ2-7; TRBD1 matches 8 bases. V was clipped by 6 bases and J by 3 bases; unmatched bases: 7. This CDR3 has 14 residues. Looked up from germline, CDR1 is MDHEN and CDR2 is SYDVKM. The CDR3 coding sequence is TGTGCCAGCAGGGGGACAGGTCTCTTCTACGAGCAGTACTTC. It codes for CASRGTGLFYEQYF.

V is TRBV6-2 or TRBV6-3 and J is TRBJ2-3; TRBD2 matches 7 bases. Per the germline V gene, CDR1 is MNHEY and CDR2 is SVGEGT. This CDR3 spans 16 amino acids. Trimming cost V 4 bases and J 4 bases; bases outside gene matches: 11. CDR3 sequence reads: CASSSQTSLMSDTQYF. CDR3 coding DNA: TGTGCCAGCAGTTCACAGACTAGCCTGATGTCAGATACGCAGTATTTT.

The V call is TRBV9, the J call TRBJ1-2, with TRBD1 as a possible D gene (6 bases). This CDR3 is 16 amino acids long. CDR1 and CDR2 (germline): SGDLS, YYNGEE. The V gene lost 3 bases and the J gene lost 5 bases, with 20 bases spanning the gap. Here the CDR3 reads CASSARLGQLEYGYTF. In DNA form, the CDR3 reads TGTGCCAGCAGCGCCCGACTTGGACAGCTAGAATATGGCTACACCTTC.

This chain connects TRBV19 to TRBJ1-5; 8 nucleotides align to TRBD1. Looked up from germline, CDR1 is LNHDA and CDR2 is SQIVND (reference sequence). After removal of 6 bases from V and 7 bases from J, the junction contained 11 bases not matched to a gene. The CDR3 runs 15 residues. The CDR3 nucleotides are TGTGCCAGTAGCCTCGGACAGGGCCTCGGGCAGCCCCAGCATTTT. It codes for CASSLGQGLGQPQHF.

The CDR3, as DNA: TGTGCCAGCACCGGGACAGGGCGATACACGGGTGAAGCTTTCTTT. Residues: CASTGTGRYTGEAFF. The gene calls are TRBV6-5 and TRBJ1-1; 9 bases map to TRBD1. CDR3 length: 15 amino acids. CDR1 and CDR2 from the germline V gene are MNHEY and SVGAGI. V lost 7 bases and J lost 7; bases outside the gene matches: 13.

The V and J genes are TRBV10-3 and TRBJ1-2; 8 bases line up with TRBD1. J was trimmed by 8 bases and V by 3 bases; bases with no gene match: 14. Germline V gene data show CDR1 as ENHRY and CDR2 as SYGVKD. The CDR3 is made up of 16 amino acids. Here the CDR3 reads CAISEGQGTNPLGYTF. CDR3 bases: TGTGCCATCAGTGAAGGACAGGGAACGAACCCCCTGGGCTACACCTTC.